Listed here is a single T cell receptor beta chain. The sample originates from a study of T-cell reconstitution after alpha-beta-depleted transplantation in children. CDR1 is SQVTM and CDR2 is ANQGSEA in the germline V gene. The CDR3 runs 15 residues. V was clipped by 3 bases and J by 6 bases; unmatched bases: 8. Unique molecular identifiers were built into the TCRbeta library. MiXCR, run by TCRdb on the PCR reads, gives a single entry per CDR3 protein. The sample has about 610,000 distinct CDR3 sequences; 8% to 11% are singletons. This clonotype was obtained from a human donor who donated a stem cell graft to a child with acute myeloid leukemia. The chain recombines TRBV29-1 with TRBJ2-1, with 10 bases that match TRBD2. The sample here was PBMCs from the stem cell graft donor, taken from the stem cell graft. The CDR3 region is CSVEVWLAGANEQFF. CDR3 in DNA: TGCAGCGTTGAGGTCTGGCTAGCGGGAGCCAATGAGCAGTTCTTC.